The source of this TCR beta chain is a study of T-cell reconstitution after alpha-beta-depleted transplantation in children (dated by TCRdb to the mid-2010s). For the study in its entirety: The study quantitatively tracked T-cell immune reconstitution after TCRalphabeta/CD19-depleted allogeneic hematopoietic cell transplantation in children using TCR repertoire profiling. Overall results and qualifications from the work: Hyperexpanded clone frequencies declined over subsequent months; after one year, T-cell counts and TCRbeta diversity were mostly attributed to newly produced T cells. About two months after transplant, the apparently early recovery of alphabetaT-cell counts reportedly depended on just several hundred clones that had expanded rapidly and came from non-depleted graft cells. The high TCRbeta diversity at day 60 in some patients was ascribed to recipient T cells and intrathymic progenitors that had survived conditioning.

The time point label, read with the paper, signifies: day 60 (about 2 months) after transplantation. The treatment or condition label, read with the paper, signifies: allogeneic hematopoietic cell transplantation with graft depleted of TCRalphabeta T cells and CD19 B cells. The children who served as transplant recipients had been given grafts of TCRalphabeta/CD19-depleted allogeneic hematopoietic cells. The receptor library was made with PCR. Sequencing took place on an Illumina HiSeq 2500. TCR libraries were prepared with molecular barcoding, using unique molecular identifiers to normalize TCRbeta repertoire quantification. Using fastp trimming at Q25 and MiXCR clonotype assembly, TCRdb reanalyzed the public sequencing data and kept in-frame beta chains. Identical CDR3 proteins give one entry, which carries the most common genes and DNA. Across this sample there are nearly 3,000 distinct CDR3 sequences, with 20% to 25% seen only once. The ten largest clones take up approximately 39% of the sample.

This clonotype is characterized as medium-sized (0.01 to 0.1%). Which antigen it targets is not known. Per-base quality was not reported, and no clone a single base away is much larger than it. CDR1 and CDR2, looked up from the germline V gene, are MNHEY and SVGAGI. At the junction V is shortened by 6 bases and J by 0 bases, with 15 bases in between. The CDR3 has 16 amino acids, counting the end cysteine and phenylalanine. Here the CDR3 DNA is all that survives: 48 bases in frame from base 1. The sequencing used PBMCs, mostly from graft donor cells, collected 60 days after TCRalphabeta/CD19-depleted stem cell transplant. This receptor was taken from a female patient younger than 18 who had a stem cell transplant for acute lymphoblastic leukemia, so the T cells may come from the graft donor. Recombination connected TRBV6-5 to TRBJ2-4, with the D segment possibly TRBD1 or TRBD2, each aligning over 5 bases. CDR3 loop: CASRLGPSKAKNIQYF. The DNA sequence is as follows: TGTGCCAGCAGGCTGGGACCGTCCAAAGCCAAAAACATTCAGTACTTC.